The 20 T cell receptor beta chains presented below share a single source sample, sequenced in a study of vaccination and CD4 T cells after COVID-19. TCRdb processed the PCR reads anew with MiXCR; each CDR3 protein has one entry. The table shows tens of thousands of distinct CDR3 sequences, with under 60% occurring only once. Here the sequenced sample was CD4+ T cells from blood, taken before SARS-CoV-2 vaccination. These receptors were taken from a human donor who had recovered from COVID-19.

V gene TRBV5-6 combines with J gene TRBJ2-1, with 10 bases identical to TRBD2. The CDR3 totals 17 residues. The germline V gene has CDR1 SGHDT and CDR2 YYEEEE. V was pared by 4 bases and J by 6 bases, with 13 bases of the junction left unmatched. The CDR3 sequence: CASSHRLTSGIPNEQFF. CDR3 coding DNA: TGTGCCAGCAGCCACCGACTTACTAGCGGGATCCCCAATGAGCAGTTCTTC.

CDR3 DNA: TGTGCCAGCAGCCCCAACAGGGGGCTTGGACCTAGCACAGATACGCAGTATTTT. As protein: CASSPNRGLGPSTDTQYF. The V call is TRBV7-3, the J call TRBJ2-3; 9 nucleotides agree with TRBD1. In germline, CDR1 is SGHTA, CDR2 FQGTGA. The CDR3 runs to 18 residues. The ends lost 5 bases at V and 0 bases at J; junction bases unmatched: 12.

The chain couples TRBV24-1 to TRBJ1-2, with D possibly TRBD1 on 6 matching bases. CDR3 size: 16 residues. Germline V gene lookup returns CDR1 KGHDR and CDR2 SFDVKD. Trimming pared 6 bases from V and 0 bases from J, leaving 16 bases between. The CDR3 nucleotides read TGTGCCACCAGTCCCGGTCCCGACAGGCCTAACTATGGCTACACCTTC. The encoded protein is CATSPGPDRPNYGYTF.

The rearrangement joins TRBV6-4 to TRBJ2-3; 8 nucleotides match TRBD1. The CDR3 loop spans 15 amino acids. Germline V lookup: CDR1 MRHNA, CDR2 SNTAGT. The V gene end was trimmed by 6 bases and the J gene end by 0 bases; junction bases not matched to a gene: 5. The CDR3 spells CASRGQGTSTDTQYF. The CDR3 DNA follows: TGTGCCAGCAGAGGACAGGGCACTAGCACAGATACGCAGTATTTT.

This clonotype has just a few counts. The CDR3 loop reads CASRGTNWEQYF. CDR3 nucleotide sequence: TGTGCCAGTAGGGGGACGAATTGGGAGCAGTATTTT. This sequence joins TRBV19 and TRBJ2-3; perhaps D is TRBD1 or TRBD2 (5 bases each). V was shortened by 6 bases and J by 11 bases, with 15 bases between the two germline ends. Germline V CDR1 and CDR2: LNHDA, SQIVND (reference sequence). This CDR3 comprises 12 residues.

This clonotype showed up just a few times. V is TRBV29-1 and J is TRBJ1-1; D not certain. CDR1 SQVTM and CDR2 ANQGSEA come from the germline V gene. The CDR3 totals 13 residues. V was trimmed by 3 bases and J by 2 bases, leaving 10 bases between them. CDR3 region: CSVEVGANTEAFF. The CDR3 DNA reads TGCAGCGTTGAGGTGGGAGCTAACACTGAAGCTTTCTTT.

This chain joins TRBV5-6 and TRBJ2-5; 7 bases are shared with TRBD1. Trimming removed 3 bases from V and 2 bases from J; junction bases left unmatched: 10. Germline-derived CDR1 and CDR2 are SGHDT and YYEEEE. The CDR3 is 16 amino acids. The CDR3 DNA is TGTGCCAGCAGCTCGACTTCGACAGGGTTGCAAGAGACCCAGTACTTC. This gives the protein CASSSTSTGLQETQYF.

The chain joins TRBV20-1 to TRBJ2-3; TRBD2 agrees at 11 bases. Germline V CDR1 and CDR2: DFQATT, SNEGSKA (reference sequence). Losses at the gene ends were 0 bases for V and 4 bases for J; bases not matched to a gene: 3. The CDR3 is 15 amino acids. The CDR3 loop is CSARELAGDPDTQYF. DNA of the CDR3: TGCAGTGCTAGAGAACTAGCGGGAGATCCAGATACGCAGTATTTT.

J is TRBJ1-1 and V is TRBV15, with TRBD1 identical over 7 bases. V gave up 3 bases and J gave up 4 bases; unmatched junction bases: 5. The CDR3 length is 14 residues. Germline CDR1 is LNHNV and CDR2 is YYDKDF (reference sequence). Here the CDR3 DNA reads TGTGCCACCAGCAGGTCCAGGACAGGCACTGAAGCTTTCTTT. Protein product: CATSRSRTGTEAFF.

The chain combines TRBV29-1 with TRBJ1-6; 7 bases align to TRBD1. The CDR3 spans 14 residues. V gave up 6 bases and J gave up 5 bases; unmatched junction bases: 7. Germline V gene sequence: CDR1 SQVTM, CDR2 ANQGSEA. This CDR3 is CSVKTGLDNSPLHF. In DNA form, the CDR3 reads TGCAGCGTCAAGACAGGGTTGGATAATTCACCCCTCCACTTT.

V usage is TRBV24-1 and J usage is TRBJ2-5; D possibly matches TRBD1 or TRBD2 (5 bases each). Germline CDR1 KGHDR, CDR2 SFDVKD. This CDR3 is 13 amino acids long. Trimming removed 4 bases at V and 4 bases at J, with 9 bases between. The CDR3 region has the DNA TGTGCCACCAGTGACGGGGCCCTAGAGACCCAGTACTTC. Translating it yields CATSDGALETQYF.

Turning to this clonotype: The junction shows a germline mismatch at one end, possibly a read error. The V call is TRBV15, the J call TRBJ1-1; a possible D gene is TRBD1 (5 bases). Germline V gene data show CDR1 as LNHNV and CDR2 as YYDKDF (reference sequence). The CDR3 has 12 amino acids. CDR3 in DNA: TGTGCCACCGGCAGGGCCGGCACTGAAGCTTTCTTT. It specifies CATGRAGTEAFF. The full variable domain, its missing parts supplied by reference TRBV15 and TRBJ1-1, is DAMVIQNPRYQVTQFGKPVTLSCSQTLNHNVMYWYQQKSSQAPKLLFHYYDKDFNNEADTPDNFQSRRPNTSFCFLDIRSPGLGDTAMYLCATGRAGTEAFFGQGTRLTVV.

V gene TRBV20-1 combines with J gene TRBJ2-7; D gene uncertain. The ends were cut back, 6 bases at V and 5 bases at J, with 14 bases in the middle. CDR1 is DFQATT and CDR2 is SNEGSKA in the germline V gene (reference sequence). The CDR3 has 12 residues. Here the CDR3 DNA reads TGCAGTGCCGATGCCTCTGCGAACGAGCAGTACTTC. Encoded protein: CSADASANEQYF.

This clonotype has just a few counts. The chain has TRBV6-1 and TRBJ2-1; weak D call: TRBD1 (5 bases). CDR3 length: 13 residues. The germline V gene encodes CDR1 MNHNS and CDR2 SASEGT. V was clipped by 6 bases and J by 3 bases, with 9 bases between them. CDR3 protein: CASSQDSYNEQFF. CDR3 nucleotides: TGTGCCAGCAGCCAAGACAGCTACAATGAGCAGTTCTTC.

This clonotype was seen once. The chain joins TRBV19 to TRBJ2-1; tentatively, D is TRBD2 (7 bases). From germline, CDR1 is LNHDA and CDR2 SQIVND (reference sequence). Between the trimmed V and J ends, which lost 0 bases and 9 bases, there was a span of 15 bases. This CDR3 has 15 residues. The DNA for the CDR3 is TGTGCCAGTAGTATAGACCGGGGAGGGGGGTTTGAGCAGTTCTTC. This translates into CASSIDRGGGFEQFF.

J is TRBJ2-7 and V is TRBV19; 8 bases align to TRBD1. Germline CDR1 LNHDA, CDR2 SQIVND (reference sequence). Unmatched junction bases numbered 9, after V lost 5 bases and J lost 6 bases. This CDR3 is 14 amino acids long. DNA for the CDR3: TGTGCCAGTAGTCCAGGACAGGGTTTTGGCGAGCAGTACTTC. Its translation: CASSPGQGFGEQYF.

The chain joins TRBV6-1 to TRBJ2-1; 10 nucleotides align to TRBD1. V dropped 4 bases and J dropped 4; count of bases not matched to a gene: 10. Per germline, CDR1 MNHNS and CDR2 SASEGT. The CDR3 has 17 amino acids. CDR3 residues: CASSGGAGTGVYNEQFF. CDR3 sequence (DNA): TGTGCCAGCAGTGGGGGGGCCGGGACAGGGGTTTACAATGAGCAGTTCTTC.

This clonotype was observed a handful of times. The chain employs TRBV6-1 and TRBJ1-5, with D possibly matching TRBD1 (5 bases). The CDR3 covers 13 residues. Germline V gene data show CDR1 as MNHNS and CDR2 as SASEGT. V lost 8 bases and J lost 2, with 10 bases in between. In nucleotides, the CDR3 is TGTGCCAGCGGGTTACAGGGCAATCAGCCCCAGCATTTT. This gives the protein CASGLQGNQPQHF.

The chain recombines TRBV5-4 with TRBJ2-5; perhaps TRBD2 as D (5 bases). The length of the CDR3 is 13 residues. Trimming stripped 0 bases from V and 4 bases from J, with 7 bases between. From germline, CDR1 is SGHNT and CDR2 YYREEE (reference sequence). The CDR3, as DNA: TGTGCCAGCAGCTTGGACGAGGGAGAGACCCAGTACTTC. Translated: CASSLDEGETQYF. The full variable domain, in which reference TRBV5-4 and TRBJ2-5 provide the parts outside the CDR3, is ETGVTQSPTHLIKTRGQQVTLRCSSQSGHNTVSWYQQALGQGPQFIFQYYREEENGRGNFPPRFSGLQFPNYSSELNVNALELDDSALYLCASSLDEGETQYFGPGTRLLVL.

This chain uses TRBV15 with TRBJ2-7; D ambiguous. The CDR3 is 13 residues long. The V gene lost 0 bases and the J gene lost 6 bases, with 9 bases spanning the gap. Germline V gives CDR1 LNHNV, CDR2 YYDKDF (reference sequence). CDR3 coding DNA: TGTGCCACCAGCAGAGACATTGTACGCGAGCAGTACTTC. It yields the protein CATSRDIVREQYF.